This TCR beta chain stems from a study of Ad26.COV2.S vaccination and SARS-CoV-2 variants. Sequencing used immunoSEQ multiplex PCR; TCRdb keeps in-frame clones, though not all of them. The top ten hold 3% to 5% of the sample, which has roughly 380,000 clones, just over 90% seen once. As to this clone: Its matching antigen is unknown.

Trimming took 7 bases from V and 2 from J; bases not matched to a gene: 6. The CDR3 runs to 14 residues. The V gene's germline CDR1 is MNHEY and CDR2 SVGAGI. Study results and limitations: Vaccine and placebo recipients had similar non-spike TCR breadth. TCR breadth and depth estimates may have understated total T cell responses. After vaccination, substantial breadth of spike-specific CD8+ and CD4+ responses was reported.

The starting material was peripheral blood, obtained after recovery from COVID-19. The chain couples TRBV6-5 to TRBJ2-5; 8 nucleotides match TRBD1. The origin of this receptor is a human donor who had recovered from COVID-19. CDR3 coding DNA: TGTGCCAGCAACCCGGACAGGGTACAAGAGACCCAGTACTTC. As protein: CASNPDRVQETQYF.